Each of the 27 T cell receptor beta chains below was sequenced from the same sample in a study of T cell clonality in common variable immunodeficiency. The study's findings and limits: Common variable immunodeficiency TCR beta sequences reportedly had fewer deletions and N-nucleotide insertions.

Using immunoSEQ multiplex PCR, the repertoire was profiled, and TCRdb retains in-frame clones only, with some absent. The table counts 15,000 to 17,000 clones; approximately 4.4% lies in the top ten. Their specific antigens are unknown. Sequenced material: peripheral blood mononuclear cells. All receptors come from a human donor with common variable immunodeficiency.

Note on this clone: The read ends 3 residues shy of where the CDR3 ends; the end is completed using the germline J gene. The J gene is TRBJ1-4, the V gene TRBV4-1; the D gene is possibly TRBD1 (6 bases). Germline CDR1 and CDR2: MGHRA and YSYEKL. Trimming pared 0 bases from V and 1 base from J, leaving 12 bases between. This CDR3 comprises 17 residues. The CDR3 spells CASSQDPYRVTNEKLFF. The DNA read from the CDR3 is TGCGCCAGCAGCCAAGATCCTTACAGGGTAACTAATGAAAAA.

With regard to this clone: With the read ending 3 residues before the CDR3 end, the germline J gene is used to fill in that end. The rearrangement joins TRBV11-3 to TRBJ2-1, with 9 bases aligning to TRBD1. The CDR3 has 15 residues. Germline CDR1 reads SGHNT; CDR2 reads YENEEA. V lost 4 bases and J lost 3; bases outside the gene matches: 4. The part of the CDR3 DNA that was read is TGTGCCAGCAGCTCTGGGACAGGGAGCTACAATGAG. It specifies CASSSGTGSYNE. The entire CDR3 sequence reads CASSSGTGSYNEQFF.

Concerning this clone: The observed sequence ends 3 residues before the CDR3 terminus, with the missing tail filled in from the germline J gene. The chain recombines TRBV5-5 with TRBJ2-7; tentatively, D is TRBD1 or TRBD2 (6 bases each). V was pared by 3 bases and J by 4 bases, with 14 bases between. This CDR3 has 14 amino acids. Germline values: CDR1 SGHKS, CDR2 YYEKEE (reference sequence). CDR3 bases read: TGTGCCAGCAGCTCGCGGGACATGTCGTACGAG. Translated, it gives CASSSRDMSYE. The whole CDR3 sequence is CASSSRDMSYEQYF.

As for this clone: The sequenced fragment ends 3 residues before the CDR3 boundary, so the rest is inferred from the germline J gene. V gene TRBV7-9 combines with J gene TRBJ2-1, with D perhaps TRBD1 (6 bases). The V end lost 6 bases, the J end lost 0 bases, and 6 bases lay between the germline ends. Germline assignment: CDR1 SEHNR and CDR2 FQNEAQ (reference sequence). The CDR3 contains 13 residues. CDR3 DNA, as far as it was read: TGTGCCAGCAGGGGGGCCTCCTACAATGAG. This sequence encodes CASRGASYNE. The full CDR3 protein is CASRGASYNEQFF.

CDR3 protein: CASSSGRADSPLHF. CDR3 DNA, as far as it was read: TGTGCCAGCTCCTCCGGCAGGGCTGATTCACCC. The chain uses TRBV18 and TRBJ1-6, with a weak D call TRBD1 (5 bases). The CDR3 end falls 3 residues outside the read, so it is completed with the germline J gene. From germline, CDR1 is KGHSH and CDR2 LQKENI. The V end lost 6 bases, the J end lost 8 bases, and 14 bases lay between the germline ends. This CDR3 spans 14 amino acids.

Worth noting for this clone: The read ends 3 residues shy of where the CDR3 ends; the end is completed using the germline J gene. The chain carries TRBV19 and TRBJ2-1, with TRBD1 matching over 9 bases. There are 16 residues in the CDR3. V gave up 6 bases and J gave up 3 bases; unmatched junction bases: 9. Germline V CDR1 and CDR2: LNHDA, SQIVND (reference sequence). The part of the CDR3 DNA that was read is TGTGCCAGTAGCCCATACAGGGGGCAAGGCTACAATGAG. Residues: CASSPYRGQGYNE. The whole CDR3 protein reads CASSPYRGQGYNEQFF.

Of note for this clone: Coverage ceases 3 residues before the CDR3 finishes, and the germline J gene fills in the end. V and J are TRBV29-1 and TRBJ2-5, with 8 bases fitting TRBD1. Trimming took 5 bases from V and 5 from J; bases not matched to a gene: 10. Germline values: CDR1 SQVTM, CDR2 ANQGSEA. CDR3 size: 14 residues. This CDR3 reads CSVNRGQVTETQYF. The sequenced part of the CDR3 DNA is TGCAGCGTTAATCGGGGACAGGTGACGGAGACC.

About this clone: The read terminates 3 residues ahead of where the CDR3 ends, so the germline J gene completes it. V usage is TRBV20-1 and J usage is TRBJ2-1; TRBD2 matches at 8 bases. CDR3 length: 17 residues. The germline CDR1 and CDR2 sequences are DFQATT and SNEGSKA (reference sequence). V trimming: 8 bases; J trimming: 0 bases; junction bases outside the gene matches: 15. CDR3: CSIRRASGGSSYNEQFF. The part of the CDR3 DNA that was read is TGCAGTATACGACGGGCCAGCGGGGGTAGCTCCTACAATGAG.

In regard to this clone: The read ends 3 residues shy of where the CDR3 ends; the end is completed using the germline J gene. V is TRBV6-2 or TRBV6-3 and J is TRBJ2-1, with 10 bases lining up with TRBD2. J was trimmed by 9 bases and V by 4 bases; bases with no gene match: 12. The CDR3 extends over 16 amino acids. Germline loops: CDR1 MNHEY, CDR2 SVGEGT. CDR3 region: CASSSVSGRAGGEQFF. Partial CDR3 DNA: TGTGCCAGCAGTTCGGTGAGCGGGAGGGCCGGGGGTGAG.

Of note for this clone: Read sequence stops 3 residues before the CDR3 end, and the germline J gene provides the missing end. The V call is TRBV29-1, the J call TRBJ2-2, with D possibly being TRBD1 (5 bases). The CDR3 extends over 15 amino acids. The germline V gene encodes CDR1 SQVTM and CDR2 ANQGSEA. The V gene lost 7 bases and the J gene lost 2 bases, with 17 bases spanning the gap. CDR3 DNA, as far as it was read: TGCAGCGCCCAAGGGGCCGAGCCCAACACCGGGGAG. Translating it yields CSAQGAEPNTGE. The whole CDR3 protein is CSAQGAEPNTGELFF.

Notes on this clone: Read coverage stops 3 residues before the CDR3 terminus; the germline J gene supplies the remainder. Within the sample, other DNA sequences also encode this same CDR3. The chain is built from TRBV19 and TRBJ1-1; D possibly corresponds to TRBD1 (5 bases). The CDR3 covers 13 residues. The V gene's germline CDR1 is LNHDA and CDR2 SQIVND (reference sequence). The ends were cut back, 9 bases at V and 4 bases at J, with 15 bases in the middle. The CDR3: CASSTGLSTEAFF. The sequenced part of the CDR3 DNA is TGTGCCAGCTCCACAGGTTTGAGCACTGAA.

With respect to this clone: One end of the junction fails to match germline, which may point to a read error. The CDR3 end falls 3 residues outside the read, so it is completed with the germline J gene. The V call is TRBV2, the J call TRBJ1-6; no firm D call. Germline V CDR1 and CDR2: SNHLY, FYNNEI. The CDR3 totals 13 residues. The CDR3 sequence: CASSPSFNSPLHF. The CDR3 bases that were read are TGTGCCAGCAGCCCCTCCTTTAATTCACCC.

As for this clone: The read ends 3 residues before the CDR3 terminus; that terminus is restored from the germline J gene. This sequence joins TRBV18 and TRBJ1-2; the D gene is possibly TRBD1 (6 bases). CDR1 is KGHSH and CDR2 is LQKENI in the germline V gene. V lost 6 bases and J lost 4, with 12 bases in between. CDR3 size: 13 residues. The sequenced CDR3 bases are TGTGCCAGCTCGACCGGGACAAGCTATGGC. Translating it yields CASSTGTSYG. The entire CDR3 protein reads CASSTGTSYGYTF.

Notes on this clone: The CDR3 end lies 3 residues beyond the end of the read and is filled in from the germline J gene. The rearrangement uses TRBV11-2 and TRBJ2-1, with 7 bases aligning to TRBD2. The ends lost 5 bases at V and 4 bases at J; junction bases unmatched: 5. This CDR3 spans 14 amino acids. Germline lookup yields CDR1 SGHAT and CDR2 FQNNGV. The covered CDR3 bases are TGTGCCAGCAGCGAAGCGGGGTCTTACAATGAG. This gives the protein CASSEAGSYNE. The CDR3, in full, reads CASSEAGSYNEQFF.

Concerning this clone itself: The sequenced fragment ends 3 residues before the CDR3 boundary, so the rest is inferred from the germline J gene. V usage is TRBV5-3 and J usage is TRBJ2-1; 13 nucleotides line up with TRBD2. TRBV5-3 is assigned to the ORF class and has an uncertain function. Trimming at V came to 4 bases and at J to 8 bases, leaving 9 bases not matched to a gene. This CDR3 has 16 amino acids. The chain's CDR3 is CARSTRTSGSRDEQFF. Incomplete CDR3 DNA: TGTGCCAGAAGCACCCGGACTAGCGGGAGTAGGGATGAG.

The CDR3 loop reads CASSRGTGGLLPQHF. CDR3 DNA, as far as it was read: TGTGCCAGTAGTAGAGGGACAGGGGGCCTCCTTCCC. The V gene is TRBV19, the J gene TRBJ1-5, with 12 bases fitting TRBD1. The read terminates 3 residues ahead of where the CDR3 ends, so the germline J gene completes it. In germline, CDR1 is LNHDA, CDR2 SQIVND (reference sequence). CDR3 size: 15 residues.

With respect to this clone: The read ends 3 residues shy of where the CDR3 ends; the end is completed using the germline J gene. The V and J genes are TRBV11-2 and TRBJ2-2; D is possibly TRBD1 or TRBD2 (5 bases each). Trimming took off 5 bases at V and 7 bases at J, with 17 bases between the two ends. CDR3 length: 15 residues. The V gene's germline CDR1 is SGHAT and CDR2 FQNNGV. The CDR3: CASSTRTLGGGELFF. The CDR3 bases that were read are TGTGCCAGCAGCACAAGGACACTCGGAGGCGGGGAG.

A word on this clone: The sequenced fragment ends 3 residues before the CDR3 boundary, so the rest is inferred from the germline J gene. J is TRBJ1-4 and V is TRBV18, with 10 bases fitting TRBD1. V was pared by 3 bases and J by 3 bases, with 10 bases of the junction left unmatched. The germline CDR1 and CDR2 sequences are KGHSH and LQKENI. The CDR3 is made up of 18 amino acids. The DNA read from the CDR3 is TGTGCCAGCTCACCCCCGGGACAGGGGTTCCTGGCTAATGAAAAA. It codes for CASSPPGQGFLANEK. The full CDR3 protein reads CASSPPGQGFLANEKLFF.

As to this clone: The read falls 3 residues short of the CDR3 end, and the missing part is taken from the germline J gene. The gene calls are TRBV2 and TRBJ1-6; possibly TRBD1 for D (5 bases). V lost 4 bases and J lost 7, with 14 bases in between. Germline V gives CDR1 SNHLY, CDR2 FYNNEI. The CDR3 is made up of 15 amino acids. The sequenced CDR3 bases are TGTGCCAGCAGTGCTCCGGGGGTGGCCAATTCACCC. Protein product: CASSAPGVANSP. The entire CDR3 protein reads CASSAPGVANSPLHF.

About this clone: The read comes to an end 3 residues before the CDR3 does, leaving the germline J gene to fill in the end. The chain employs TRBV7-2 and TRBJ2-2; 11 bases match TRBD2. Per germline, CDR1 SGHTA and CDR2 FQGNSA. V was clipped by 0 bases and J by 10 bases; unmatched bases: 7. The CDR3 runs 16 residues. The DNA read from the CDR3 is TGTGCCAGCAGCTTAGCGGTAGCGGGAGGGCCGGAGGAG. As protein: CASSLAVAGGPEE. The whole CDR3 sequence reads CASSLAVAGGPEELFF.

The CDR3 here is CASSPFTGAKNIQYF. CDR3 DNA, as far as it was read: TGTGCCAGCAGCCCTTTTACAGGGGCCAAAAACATT. The V and J genes are TRBV7-9 and TRBJ2-4, with a possible D match to TRBD1 (6 bases). The read ends 3 residues before the CDR3 terminus; that terminus is restored from the germline J gene. The length of the CDR3 is 15 residues. The ends were cut back, 5 bases at V and 1 base at J, with 12 bases in the middle. CDR1 and CDR2 from the germline V gene are SEHNR and FQNEAQ (reference sequence). Complete variable domain (other parts from reference TRBV7-9 and TRBJ2-4): DTGVSQNPRHKITKRGQNVTFRCDPISEHNRLYWYRQTLGQGPEFLTYFQNEAQLEKSRLLSDRFSAERPKGSFSTLEIQRTEQGDSAMYLCASSPFTGAKNIQYFGAGTRLSVL.

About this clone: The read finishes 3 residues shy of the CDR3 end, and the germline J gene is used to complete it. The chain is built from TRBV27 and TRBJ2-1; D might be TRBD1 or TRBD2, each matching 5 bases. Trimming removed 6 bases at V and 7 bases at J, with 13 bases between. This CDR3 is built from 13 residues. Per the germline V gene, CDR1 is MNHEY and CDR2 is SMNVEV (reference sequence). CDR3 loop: CASSWRGENEQFF. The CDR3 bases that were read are TGTGCCAGCAGCTGGAGAGGGGAGAATGAG.

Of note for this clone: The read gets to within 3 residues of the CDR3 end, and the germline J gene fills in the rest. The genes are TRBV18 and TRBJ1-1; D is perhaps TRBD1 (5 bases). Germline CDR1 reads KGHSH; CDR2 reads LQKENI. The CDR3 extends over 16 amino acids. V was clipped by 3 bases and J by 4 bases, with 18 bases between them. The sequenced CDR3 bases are TGTGCCAGCTCACCGCGGGTGTGGGGGGAGGGCACTGAA. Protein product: CASSPRVWGEGTE. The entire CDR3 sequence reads CASSPRVWGEGTEAFF.

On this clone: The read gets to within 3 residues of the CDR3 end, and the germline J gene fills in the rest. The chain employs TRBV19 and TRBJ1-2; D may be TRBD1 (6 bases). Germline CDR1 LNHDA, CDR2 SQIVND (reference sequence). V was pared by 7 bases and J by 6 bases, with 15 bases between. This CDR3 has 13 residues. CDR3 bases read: TGTGCCAGTAAGAAGGGGGAAGGGAATGGC. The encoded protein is CASKKGEGNG. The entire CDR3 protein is CASKKGEGNGYTF.

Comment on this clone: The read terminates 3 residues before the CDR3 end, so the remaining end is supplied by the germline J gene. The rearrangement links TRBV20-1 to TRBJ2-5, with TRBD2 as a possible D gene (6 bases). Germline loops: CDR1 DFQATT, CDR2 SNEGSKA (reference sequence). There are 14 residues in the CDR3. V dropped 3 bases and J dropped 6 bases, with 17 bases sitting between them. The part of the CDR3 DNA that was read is TGCAGTGCTAGTAAGGTCAGGGAGGCACAGACC. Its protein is CSASKVREAQT. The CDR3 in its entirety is CSASKVREAQTQYF.

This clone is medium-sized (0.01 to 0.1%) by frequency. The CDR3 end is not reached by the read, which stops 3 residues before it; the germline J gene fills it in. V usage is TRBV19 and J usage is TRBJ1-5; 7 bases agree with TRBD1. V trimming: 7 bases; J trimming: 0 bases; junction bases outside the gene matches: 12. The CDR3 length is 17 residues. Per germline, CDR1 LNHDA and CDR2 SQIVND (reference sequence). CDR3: CASKSGTATYSNQPQHF. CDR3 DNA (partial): TGTGCCAGTAAATCCGGGACAGCCACTTATAGCAATCAGCCC.

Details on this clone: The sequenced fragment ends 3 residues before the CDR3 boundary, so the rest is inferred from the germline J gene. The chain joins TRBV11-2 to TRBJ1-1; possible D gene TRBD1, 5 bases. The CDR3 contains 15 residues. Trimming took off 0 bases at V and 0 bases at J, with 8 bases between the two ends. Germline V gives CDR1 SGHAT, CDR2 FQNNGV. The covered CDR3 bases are TGTGCCAGCAGCTTAGAGGGGGGGATGAACACTGAA. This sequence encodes CASSLEGGMNTE. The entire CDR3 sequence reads CASSLEGGMNTEAFF.